This T cell receptor beta chain was sequenced during a study of neurological immune-mediated disorders. The CDR3 runs 18 residues. Germline lookup yields CDR1 SGHKS and CDR2 YYEKEE (reference sequence). With 4 bases removed from V and 0 bases from J, the gap between germline ends came to 20 bases. Blood bank volunteers in Maryland, USA, served as healthy controls. PBMCs stored at -80 C, 2 million in total, were the source of the unsorted libraries. This clonotype was recorded at least ten times. With 10-nucleotide random UMIs, 5'RACE was used to make the cDNA. TCRdb itself ran the 5' RACE reads through MiXCR, one entry per CDR3 protein. The table shows roughly 38,000 distinct CDR3 sequences, with around 7.8% occurring only once.

Sequenced sample: PBMCs. The chain recombines TRBV5-5 with TRBJ1-5; D remains unclear. This clonotype originated in a woman aged 40 to 49 in good health. The CDR3 DNA reads TGTGCCAGCAGCCTGGGATTATTCGACCTCTATAGCAATCAGCCCCAGCATTTT. Translation gives CASSLGLFDLYSNQPQHF.